These 24 T cell receptor beta chains originate from one sample sequenced in a study of T cell responses to AZD1222 COVID-19 vaccine. The protocol was immunoSEQ multiplex PCR, while the TCRdb copy is restricted to in-frame clones and leaves out a portion. This sample has 150,000 or so clones; 87% occur once, and the top ten carry roughly 10%. The sequencing here drew on peripheral blood, taken 28 days after the second AZD1222 dose. The receptors derive from an adult who received the AZD1222 COVID-19 vaccine.

V usage is TRBV28 and J usage is TRBJ2-7, with 7 nucleotides matching TRBD2. The germline gives CDR1 MDHEN, CDR2 SYDVKM. The CDR3 loop spans 11 amino acids. V lost 9 bases, J lost 4 bases, and 3 bases stayed unmatched. The CDR3 protein is CASWGGYEQYF. In DNA form, the CDR3 reads TGTGCCAGTTGGGGAGGGTACGAGCAGTACTTC.

The chain joins TRBV12-1 to TRBJ2-1; the table's D gene call, TRBD2, was not cross checked with the DNA. TRBV12-1 is marked as a pseudogene. CDR3 length: 16 residues. In nucleotides, the CDR3 is TGTGCCAGCAGCTCTAGGGGGACTAGCGGGACCAATGAGCAGTTCTTC. As protein: CASSSRGTSGTNEQFF.

The chain employs TRBV18 and TRBJ1-1; possible D gene TRBD1, 5 bases. CDR1 and CDR2 (germline): KGHSH, LQKENI. CDR3 length equals 17 residues. Trimming shortened V by 2 bases and J by 0 bases, and 16 bases separated the two germline ends. Here the CDR3 reads CASSPIGGGGVNTEAFF. CDR3 DNA: TGTGCCAGCTCACCAATCGGCGGGGGGGGAGTGAACACTGAAGCTTTCTTT.

CDR3 bases: TGTGCCAGCAGCCCAACTTCCAGGTACGAGCAGTACTTC. Its protein product is CASSPTSRYEQYF. The V gene is TRBV14, the J gene TRBJ2-7; no reliable D call. The length of the CDR3 is 13 residues. Germline lookup yields CDR1 SGHDN and CDR2 FVKESK. Trimming left V 4 bases short and J 4 bases short, with 11 bases between.

The chain uses TRBV21-1 and TRBJ1-2. TRBV21-1 is annotated as a pseudogene. CDR3 length equals 13 residues. In DNA form, the CDR3 reads TGTGCCAGCAGCAATGAGGGGACCTATGGCTACACCTTC. Protein: CASSNEGTYGYTF.

The genes are TRBV7-2 and TRBJ1-5; possible D gene TRBD1, 5 bases. The CDR3 is 13 amino acids. CDR1 and CDR2 from the germline V gene are SGHTA and FQGNSA. Trimming took 4 bases from V and 4 from J, leaving 8 bases between them. In DNA, the CDR3 is TGTGCCAGCAGCTCCTCAGGGAATCAGCCCCAGCATTTT. It codes for CASSSSGNQPQHF.

This clone was recorded many times. This rearrangement joins TRBV5-1 to TRBJ2-1; 7 bases agree with TRBD2. The CDR3 is made up of 13 amino acids. V shed 6 bases and J 10 bases; nucleotides not matched to a gene: 10. Germline V CDR1 and CDR2: SGHRS, YFSETQ. The CDR3, as DNA: TGCGCCAGCACCTACCTGGGGGGGAACGAGCAGTTCTTC. Translated: CASTYLGGNEQFF.

This clone was counted once. The chain employs TRBV18 and TRBJ2-7; D gene ambiguous. The CDR3 consists of 14 residues. The germline CDR1 and CDR2 sequences are KGHSH and LQKENI. V was trimmed by 2 bases and J by 7 bases, leaving 15 bases between them. CDR3 protein: CASSPAPATREQYF. Here the CDR3 DNA reads TGTGCCAGCTCACCAGCCCCGGCAACAAGAGAGCAGTACTTC.

This chain links TRBV28 with TRBJ2-1, with TRBD1 identical over 11 bases. Germline lookup yields CDR1 MDHEN and CDR2 SYDVKM. V trimming: 5 bases; J trimming: 7 bases; junction bases outside the gene matches: 7. This CDR3 contains 15 residues. This CDR3 reads CASSQDRGHKNEQFF. The CDR3, as DNA: TGTGCCAGCAGTCAGGACAGGGGGCATAAAAATGAGCAGTTCTTC.

The V call is TRBV19, the J call TRBJ1-1, with D unclear. The CDR3 contains 14 residues. Germline loops: CDR1 LNHDA, CDR2 SQIVND (reference sequence). Trimming removed 2 bases from V and 3 bases from J, with 10 bases in between. The CDR3, as DNA: TGTGCCAGTAGTATATGGAGGGATTACACTGAAGCTTTCTTT. Translation: CASSIWRDYTEAFF. Variable domain in full (rest from reference TRBV19 and TRBJ1-1): DGGITQSPKYLFRKEGQNVTLSCEQNLNHDAMYWYRQDPGQGLRLIYYSQIVNDFQKGDIAEGYSVSREKKESFPLTVTSAQKNPTAFYLCASSIWRDYTEAFFGQGTRLTVV.

The V and J genes are TRBV6-5 and TRBJ1-2; the match to TRBD1 covers 7 bases. Germline V gene data show CDR1 as MNHEY and CDR2 as SVGAGI. The length of the CDR3 is 15 residues. Germline trimming cut 7 bases from V and 0 bases from J; bases unmatched to any gene: 8. The CDR3: CASKADRTANYGYTF. CDR3 sequence (DNA): TGTGCCAGCAAGGCGGACAGGACAGCTAACTATGGCTACACCTTC.

The gene calls are TRBV7-9 and TRBJ2-1; D call uncertain. The CDR3 length is 14 residues. Germline lookup yields CDR1 SEHNR and CDR2 FQNEAQ (reference sequence). V lost 10 bases and J 4 bases, leaving 17 bases between the germline ends. The CDR3 protein is CATRRRGTYNEQFF. In nucleotides, the CDR3 is TGTGCCACCCGTAGGAGAGGTACGTACAATGAGCAGTTCTTC. The complete variable domain, with remaining parts taken from reference TRBV7-9 and TRBJ2-1, reads DTGVSQNPRHKITKRGQNVTFRCDPISEHNRLYWYRQTLGQGPEFLTYFQNEAQLEKSRLLSDRFSAERPKGSFSTLEIQRTEQGDSAMYLCATRRRGTYNEQFFGPGTRLTVL.

V gene TRBV6-5 combines with J gene TRBJ2-4; D may be TRBD1 (6 bases). Germline CDR1 MNHEY, CDR2 SVGAGI. This CDR3 is built from 14 residues. Trimming stripped 7 bases from V and 3 bases from J, with 13 bases between. The chain's CDR3 is CASKRKGGKNIQYF. The CDR3 bases are TGTGCCAGCAAGAGAAAAGGGGGCAAAAACATTCAGTACTTC.

The chain recombines TRBV19 with TRBJ2-1; 10 positions agree with TRBD2. With 1 base clipped from V and 6 bases from J, the junction kept 6 bases outside the gene matches. The germline CDR1 and CDR2 sequences are LNHDA and SQIVND (reference sequence). This CDR3 spans 16 amino acids. The CDR3 nucleotides are TGTGCCAGTAGTATAGTCCTAGCGGGAGCCGGCAATGAGCAGTTCTTC. Residues: CASSIVLAGAGNEQFF.

This sequence joins TRBV5-6 and TRBJ2-5, with D tentatively TRBD2 (5 bases). Germline V CDR1 and CDR2: SGHDT, YYEEEE. Trimming took 1 base from V and 3 from J, leaving 10 bases between them. The CDR3 covers 14 residues. The CDR3 protein is CASSLLGGEETQYF. DNA of the CDR3: TGTGCCAGCAGCTTGCTCGGAGGCGAAGAGACCCAGTACTTC.

This chain links TRBV6-6 with TRBJ1-6, with a possible D match to TRBD1 (6 bases). In germline, CDR1 is MNHNY, CDR2 SVGAGI (reference sequence). This CDR3 has 13 residues. Trimming left V 6 bases short and J 16 bases short, with 19 bases between. CDR3 coding DNA: TGTGCCAGCAGCGGGCAGGGCGGACAGCGTCTCCACTTT. Protein product: CASSGQGGQRLHF.

This chain joins TRBV29-1 and TRBJ2-7; a possible D gene is TRBD2 (7 bases). The germline V gene has CDR1 SQVTM and CDR2 ANQGSEA. The length of the CDR3 is 14 residues. This CDR3 is CRGGGGGTIDEQYF. DNA for the CDR3: TGCCGCGGCGGGGGAGGGGGGACTATAGACGAGCAGTACTTC.

The rearrangement links TRBV30 to TRBJ1-4, with a possible D match to TRBD1 (5 bases). V gave up 7 bases and J gave up 10 bases, with 19 bases separating them. This CDR3 has 13 amino acids. CDR1 GTSNPN and CDR2 SVGIG come from the germline V gene (reference sequence). CDR3 sequence reads: CAFLRDRVGKLFF. The CDR3 region has the DNA TGTGCCTTTCTCCGGGACCGAGTAGGAAAACTGTTTTTT.

The CDR3 DNA sequence: TGTGCCAGCAGTTTTCGACAGAATTCACCCCTCCACTTT. This sequence encodes CASSFRQNSPLHF. J is TRBJ1-6 and V is TRBV27; maybe TRBD1 (5 bases). The CDR3 loop spans 13 amino acids. V lost 3 bases, J lost 7 bases, and 7 bases lay in between. Germline-derived CDR1 and CDR2 are MNHEY and SMNVEV (reference sequence).

The rearrangement joins TRBV4-1 to TRBJ2-3, with 10 nucleotides matching TRBD2. Trimming cost V 0 bases and J 14 bases; bases outside gene matches: 8. Germline CDR1 and CDR2: MGHRA and YSYEKL. This CDR3 has 14 amino acids. The CDR3 region is CASSQEDLAGARYF. Here the CDR3 DNA reads TGCGCCAGCAGCCAAGAGGATCTAGCGGGAGCCCGGTATTTT.

V gene TRBV7-9 combines with J gene TRBJ2-7; tentative D call: TRBD2 (7 bases). CDR1 and CDR2 (germline): SEHNR, FQNEAQ (reference sequence). The CDR3 contains 18 residues. V was trimmed by 2 bases and J by 4 bases, leaving 24 bases between them. The CDR3 DNA reads TGTGCCAGCAGCTTAACCCCCGGGGGGCAGGGCGTTTTGTACGAGCAGTACTTC. It yields the protein CASSLTPGGQGVLYEQYF. Using reference TRBV7-9 and TRBJ2-7 for the parts outside the CDR3, the full variable domain is DTGVSQNPRHKITKRGQNVTFRCDPISEHNRLYWYRQTLGQGPEFLTYFQNEAQLEKSRLLSDRFSAERPKGSFSTLEIQRTEQGDSAMYLCASSLTPGGQGVLYEQYFGPGTRLTVT.

V is TRBV5-6 and J is TRBJ2-7, with a weak D call TRBD2 (6 bases). V was trimmed by 0 bases and J by 0 bases, leaving 16 bases between them. The CDR3 sequence is 17 residues long. CDR1 is SGHDT and CDR2 is YYEEEE in the germline V gene. The CDR3 sequence is CASSLGRGGLVSYEQYF. In DNA form, the CDR3 reads TGTGCCAGCAGCTTGGGTAGGGGAGGACTGGTCTCCTACGAGCAGTACTTC.

This chain connects TRBV5-1 to TRBJ2-7, with D tentatively TRBD2 (5 bases). CDR3 length: 13 residues. Germline assignment: CDR1 SGHRS and CDR2 YFSETQ. Trimming pared 2 bases from V and 3 bases from J, leaving 9 bases between. CDR3 DNA: TGCGCCAGCAGCTTCTTCGGGGACTACGAGCAGTACTTC. This gives the protein CASSFFGDYEQYF.

V gene TRBV5-8 combines with J gene TRBJ2-4; D gene ambiguous. Germline lookup yields CDR1 SGHTS and CDR2 YDEGEE. This CDR3 contains 16 residues. Trimming took 0 bases from V and 3 from J, leaving 13 bases between them. The CDR3 loop is CASSLVQLSVKNIQYF. The DNA for the CDR3 is TGTGCCAGCAGCTTGGTACAGCTTAGTGTCAAAAACATTCAGTACTTC.